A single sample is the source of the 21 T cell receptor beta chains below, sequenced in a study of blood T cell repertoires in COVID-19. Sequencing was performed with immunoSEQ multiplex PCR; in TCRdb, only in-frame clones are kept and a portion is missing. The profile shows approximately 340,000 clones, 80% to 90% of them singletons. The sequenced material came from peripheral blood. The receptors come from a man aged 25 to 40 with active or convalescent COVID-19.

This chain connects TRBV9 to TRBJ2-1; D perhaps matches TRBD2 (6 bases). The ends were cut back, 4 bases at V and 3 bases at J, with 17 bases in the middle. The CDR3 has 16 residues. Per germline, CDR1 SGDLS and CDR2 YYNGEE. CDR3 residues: CASSSSRDSHYNEQFF. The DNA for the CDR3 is TGTGCCAGCAGCTCGTCCCGGGACTCACACTACAATGAGCAGTTCTTC.

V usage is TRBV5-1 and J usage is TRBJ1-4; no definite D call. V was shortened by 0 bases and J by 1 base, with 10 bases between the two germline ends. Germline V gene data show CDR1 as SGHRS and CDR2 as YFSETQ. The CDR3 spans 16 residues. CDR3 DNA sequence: TGCGCCAGCAGCTTGGGACTCCTCAGAACTAATGAAAAACTGTTTTTT. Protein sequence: CASSLGLLRTNEKLFF.

The CDR3 loop is CASSRMGGRDSGNTIYF. The CDR3 nucleotides read TGTGCCAGCTCTCGGATGGGGGGTCGGGACTCTGGAAACACCATATATTTT. V and J are TRBV28 and TRBJ1-3, with D perhaps matching TRBD1 (5 bases). Trimming removed 8 bases from V and 0 bases from J, with 20 bases in between. Germline lookup yields CDR1 MDHEN and CDR2 SYDVKM. The CDR3 consists of 17 residues.

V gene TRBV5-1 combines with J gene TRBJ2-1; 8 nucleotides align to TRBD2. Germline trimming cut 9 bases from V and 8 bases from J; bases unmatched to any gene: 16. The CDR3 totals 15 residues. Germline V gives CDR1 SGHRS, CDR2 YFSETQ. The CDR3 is CATREGGTRTDEQFF. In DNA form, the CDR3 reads TGCGCCACCCGGGAGGGCGGAACCAGGACGGATGAGCAGTTCTTC.

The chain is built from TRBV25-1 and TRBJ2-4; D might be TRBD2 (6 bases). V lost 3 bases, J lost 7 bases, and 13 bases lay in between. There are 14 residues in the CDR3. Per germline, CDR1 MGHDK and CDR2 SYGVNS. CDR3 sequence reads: CASSDAGRENIQYF. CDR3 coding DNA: TGTGCCAGCAGTGACGCAGGCCGGGAGAACATTCAGTACTTC.

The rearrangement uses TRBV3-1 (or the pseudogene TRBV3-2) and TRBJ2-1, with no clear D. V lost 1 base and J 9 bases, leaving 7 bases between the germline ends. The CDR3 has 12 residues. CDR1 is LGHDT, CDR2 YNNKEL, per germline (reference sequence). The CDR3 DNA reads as TGTGCCAGCAGCCAAGTAACGGGTGAGCAGTTCTTC. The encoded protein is CASSQVTGEQFF.

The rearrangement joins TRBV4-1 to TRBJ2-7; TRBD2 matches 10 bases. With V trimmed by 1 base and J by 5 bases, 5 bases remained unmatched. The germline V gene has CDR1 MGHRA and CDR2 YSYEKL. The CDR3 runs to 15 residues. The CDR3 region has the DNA TGCGCCAGCAGCCAAGGTAGCGGGAGGTCCAACGAGCAGTACTTC. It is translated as CASSQGSGRSNEQYF.

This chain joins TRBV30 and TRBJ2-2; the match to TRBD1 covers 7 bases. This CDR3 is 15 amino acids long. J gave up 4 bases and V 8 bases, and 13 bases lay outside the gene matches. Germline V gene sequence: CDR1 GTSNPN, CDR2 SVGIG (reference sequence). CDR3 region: CAPDEGQRITGELFF. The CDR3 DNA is TGTGCCCCCGATGAGGGACAGCGGATCACCGGGGAGCTGTTTTTT.

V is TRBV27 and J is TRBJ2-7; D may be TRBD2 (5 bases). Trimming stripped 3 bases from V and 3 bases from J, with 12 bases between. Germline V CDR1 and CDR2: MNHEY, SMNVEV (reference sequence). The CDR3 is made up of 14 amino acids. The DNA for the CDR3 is TGTGCCAGCAGTTTTAGTATTAGCGTCTACGAGCAGTACTTC. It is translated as CASSFSISVYEQYF.

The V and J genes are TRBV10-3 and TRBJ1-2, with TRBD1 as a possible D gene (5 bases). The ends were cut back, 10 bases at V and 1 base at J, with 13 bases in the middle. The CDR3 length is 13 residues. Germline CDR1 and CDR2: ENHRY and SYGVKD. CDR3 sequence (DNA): TGTGCCACACAACCCAGGGTTAACTATGGCTACACCTTC. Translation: CATQPRVNYGYTF.

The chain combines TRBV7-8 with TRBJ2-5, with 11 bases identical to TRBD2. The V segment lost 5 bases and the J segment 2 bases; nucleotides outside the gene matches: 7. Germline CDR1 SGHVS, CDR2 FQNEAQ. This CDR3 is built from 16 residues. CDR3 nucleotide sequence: TGTGCCAGCAGCCCCTTACTAGCGGGAGAGCAAGAGACCCAGTACTTC. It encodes CASSPLLAGEQETQYF.

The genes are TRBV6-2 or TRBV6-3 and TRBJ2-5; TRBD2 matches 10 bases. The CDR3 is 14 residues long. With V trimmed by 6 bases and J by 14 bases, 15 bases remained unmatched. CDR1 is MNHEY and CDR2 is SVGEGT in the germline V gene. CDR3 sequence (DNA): TGTGCCAGCAGCCCCCCTCCCTCTACTAGCGGGGATTACTTC. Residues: CASSPPPSTSGDYF.

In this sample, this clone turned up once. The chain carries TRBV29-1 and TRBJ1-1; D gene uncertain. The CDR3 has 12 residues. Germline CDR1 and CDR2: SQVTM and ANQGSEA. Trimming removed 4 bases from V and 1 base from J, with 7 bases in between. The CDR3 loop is CSVVGGNTEAFF. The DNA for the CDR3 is TGCAGCGTTGTCGGAGGGAACACTGAAGCTTTCTTT.

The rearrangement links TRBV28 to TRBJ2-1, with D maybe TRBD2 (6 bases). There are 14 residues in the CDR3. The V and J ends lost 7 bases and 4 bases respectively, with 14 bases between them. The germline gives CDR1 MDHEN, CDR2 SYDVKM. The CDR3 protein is CASKNLGGYNEQFF. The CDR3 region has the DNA TGTGCCAGCAAGAACCTAGGAGGGTACAATGAGCAGTTCTTC.

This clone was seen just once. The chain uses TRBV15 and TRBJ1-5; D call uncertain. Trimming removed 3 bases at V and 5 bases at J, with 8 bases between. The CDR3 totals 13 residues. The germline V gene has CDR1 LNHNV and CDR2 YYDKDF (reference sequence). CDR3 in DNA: TGTGCCACCAGCAGGAGGGTGGATCAGCCCCAGCATTTT. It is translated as CATSRRVDQPQHF.

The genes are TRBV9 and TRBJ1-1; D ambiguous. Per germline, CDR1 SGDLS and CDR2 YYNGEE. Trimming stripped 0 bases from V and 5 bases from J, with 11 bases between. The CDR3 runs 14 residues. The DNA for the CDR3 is TGTGCCAGCAGCGTAGACGCGGAGAGAACTGAAGCTTTCTTT. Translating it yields CASSVDAERTEAFF.

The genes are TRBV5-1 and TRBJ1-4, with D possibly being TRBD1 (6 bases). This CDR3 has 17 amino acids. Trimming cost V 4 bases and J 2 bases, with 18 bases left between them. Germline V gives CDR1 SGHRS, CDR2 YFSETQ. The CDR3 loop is CASSRGDKAFTNEKLFF. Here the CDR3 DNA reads TGCGCCAGCAGCCGAGGGGACAAGGCCTTCACTAATGAAAAACTGTTTTTT.

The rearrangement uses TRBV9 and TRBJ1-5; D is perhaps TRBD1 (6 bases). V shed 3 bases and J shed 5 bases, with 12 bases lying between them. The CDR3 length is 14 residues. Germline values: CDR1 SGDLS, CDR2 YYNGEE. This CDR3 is CASSGRGGHQPQHF. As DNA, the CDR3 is TGTGCCAGCAGCGGCCGCGGGGGCCATCAGCCCCAGCATTTT. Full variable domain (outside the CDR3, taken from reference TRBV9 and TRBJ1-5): DSGVTQTPKHLITATGQRVTLRCSPRSGDLSVYWYQQSLDQGLQFLIQYYNGEERAKGNILERFSAQQFPDLHSELNLSSLELGDSALYFCASSGRGGHQPQHFGDGTRLSIL.

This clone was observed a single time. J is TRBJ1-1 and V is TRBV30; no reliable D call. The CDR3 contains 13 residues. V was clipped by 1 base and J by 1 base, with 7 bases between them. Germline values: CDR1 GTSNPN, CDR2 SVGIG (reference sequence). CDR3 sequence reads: CAWSEHQNTEAFF. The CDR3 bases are TGTGCCTGGAGTGAACACCAGAACACTGAAGCTTTCTTT.

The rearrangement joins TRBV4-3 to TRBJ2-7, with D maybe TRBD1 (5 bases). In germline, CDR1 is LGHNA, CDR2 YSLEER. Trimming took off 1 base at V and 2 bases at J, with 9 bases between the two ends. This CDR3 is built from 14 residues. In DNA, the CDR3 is TGCGCCAGCAGCCAAGTTGAAGGGGCCTACGAGCAGTACTTC. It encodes CASSQVEGAYEQYF.

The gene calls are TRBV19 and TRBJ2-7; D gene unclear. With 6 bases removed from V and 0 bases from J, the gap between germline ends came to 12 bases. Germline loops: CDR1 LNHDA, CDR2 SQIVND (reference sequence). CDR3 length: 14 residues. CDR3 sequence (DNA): TGTGCCAGTAGAGCGACCGACCTCTCCTACGAGCAGTACTTC. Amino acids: CASRATDLSYEQYF.